This T cell receptor (beta chain) was captured by sequencing in a study of blood T cells in healthy people across ages. Study-wide results and limits: Across the age range, TCR beta diversity per million T cells fell in a roughly linear way. Because sorting was not performed, PBMCs prevented conclusive naive versus antigen-experienced comparison.

About this clonotype itself: The target antigen is unknown. One end of the junction is discordant with germline, which a read error may explain.

Primed by a sample-barcoded 5' primer and a J-beta primer mix, a second PCR proceeded for about 7 to 12 cycles. Through a template-switch adaptor with 12 random nucleotides, each cDNA molecule received a tag. MiXCR was run by TCRdb on the 5' RACE reads, yielding one entry per CDR3 protein. The profile shows roughly 800,000 distinct CDR3 sequences, 58% of them singletons. This clonotype was obtained from a man between 25 and 39 years old in good health. Specimen: blood.

The CDR3 spells CASSVAADSYEQYF. The CDR3 bases are TGTGCCAGCAGCGTAGCGGCAGACTCCTACGAGCAGTACTTC. The V call is TRBV7-2, the J call TRBJ2-7; maybe TRBD2 (6 bases). Germline V gene sequence: CDR1 SGHTA, CDR2 FQGNSA. This CDR3 is built from 14 residues.